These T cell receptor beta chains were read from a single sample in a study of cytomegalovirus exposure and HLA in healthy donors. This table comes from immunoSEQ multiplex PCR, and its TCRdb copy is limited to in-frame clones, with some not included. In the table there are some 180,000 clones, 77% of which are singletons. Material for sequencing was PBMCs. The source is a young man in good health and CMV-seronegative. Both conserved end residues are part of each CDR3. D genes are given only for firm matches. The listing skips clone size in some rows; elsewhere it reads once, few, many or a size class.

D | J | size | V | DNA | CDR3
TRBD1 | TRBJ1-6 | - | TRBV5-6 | TGTGCCAGCAGCGTAGGACAGGGGATGGCCTATAATTCACCCCTCCACTTT | CASSVGQGMAYNSPLHF
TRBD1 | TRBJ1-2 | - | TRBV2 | TGTGCCAGCAGAGAAGAGGGGGCGCGGGGCTATGGCTACACCTTC | CASREEGARGYGYTF
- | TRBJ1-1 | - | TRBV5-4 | TGTGCCAGCAGCTTGGAATATCCCAGGGGCGCTGAAGCTTTCTTT | CASSLEYPRGAEAFF
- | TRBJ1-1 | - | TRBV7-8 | TGTGCCAGCAGCTCAGGTTTCACTGAAGCTTTCTTT | CASSSGFTEAFF
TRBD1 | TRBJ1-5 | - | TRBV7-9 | TGTGCCAGCAGCAAGGGACAGGGTAGCAATCAGCCCCAGCATTTT | CASSKGQGSNQPQHF
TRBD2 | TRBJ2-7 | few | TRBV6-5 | TGTGCCAGCAGTTTACTAGCGGGAGCGTCCTACGAGCAGTACTTC | CASSLLAGASYEQYF
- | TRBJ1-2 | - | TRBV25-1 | TGTGCCAGCAGTGAACCCTCGACTGGAAACTATGGCTACACCTTC | CASSEPSTGNYGYTF
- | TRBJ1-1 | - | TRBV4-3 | TGCGCCAGCAGCCAAGATCTCGGGGGTGAGGGGCTTACTGAAGCTTTCTTT | CASSQDLGGEGLTEAFF
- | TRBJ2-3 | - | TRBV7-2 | TGTGCCAGCACTCTGACCTACCAGGGGGATACGCAGTATTTT | CASTLTYQGDTQYF
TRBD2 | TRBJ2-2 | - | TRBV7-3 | TGTGCCAGCAGCCCCGGACTAGTGACGACCGGGGAGCTGTTTTTT | CASSPGLVTTGELFF
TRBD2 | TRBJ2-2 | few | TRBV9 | TGTGCCAGCAAGCCGACTAGCGGTCAAACCGGGGAGCTGTTTTTT | CASKPTSGQTGELFF
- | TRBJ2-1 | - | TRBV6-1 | TGTGCCAGCAGTGAGTTAACTAGGTTTGAGCAGTTCTTC | CASSELTRFEQFF
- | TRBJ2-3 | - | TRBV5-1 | TGCGCCAGCAGCCAAAACCCGGGGAACTCGGGAGATACGCAGTATTTT | CASSQNPGNSGDTQYF
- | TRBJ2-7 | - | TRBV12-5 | TGTGCTAGTGGTTTGGCCCTACTTCCCTACGAGCAGTACTTC | CASGLALLPYEQYF
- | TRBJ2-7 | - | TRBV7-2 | TGTGCCAGCAGCCGGGACTTGTCCTACGAGCAGTACTTC | CASSRDLSYEQYF
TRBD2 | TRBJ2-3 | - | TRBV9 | TGTGCCAGCAGCCGCGGGGGGCGGGGCACAGATACGCAGTATTTT | CASSRGGRGTDTQYF
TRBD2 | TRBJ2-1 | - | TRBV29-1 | TGCAGCGTTGACGGAGCGGGAAGTTGGGGTGAGCAGTTCTTC | CSVDGAGSWGEQFF
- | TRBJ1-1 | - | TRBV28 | TGTGCCAGCAGTTTAATAGGGAGGAACACTGAAGCTTTCTTT | CASSLIGRNTEAFF
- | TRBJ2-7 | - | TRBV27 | TGTGCCAGCAGTTCGAGACGTCCGACAGGCGAGCAGTACTTC | CASSSRRPTGEQYF
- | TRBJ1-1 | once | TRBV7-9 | TGTGCCAGCAGCTTAGTCTACAGGTCAACGGAGGCTTTCTTT | CASSLVYRSTEAFF
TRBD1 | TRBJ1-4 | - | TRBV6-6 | TGTGCCAGCACACCTAGGACAGGGGTAGGAGAAAAACTGTTTTTT | CASTPRTGVGEKLFF
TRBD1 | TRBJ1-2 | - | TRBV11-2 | TGTGCCAGCAGCTTAGTGACAGGGGGCTATGGCTACACCTTC | CASSLVTGGYGYTF
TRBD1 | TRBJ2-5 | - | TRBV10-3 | TGTGCCAGCTCTCCTTTGGGACAGGGAAAGTTCGGGACCCAGTACTTC | CASSPLGQGKFGTQYF
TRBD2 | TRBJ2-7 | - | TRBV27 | TGTGCCAGCAGTCCCGGACTAGCGGGAGAAAAGTACTTC | CASSPGLAGEKYF
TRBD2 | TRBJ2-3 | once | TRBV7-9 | TGTGCCAGCAGCTTTATCATTAGCGGGAGTACAGATACGCAGTATTTT | CASSFIISGSTDTQYF
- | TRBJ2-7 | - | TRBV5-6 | TGTGCCAGCAGCTTGGCCAAGGGGCGCAGGTGGTACGAGCAGTACTTC | CASSLAKGRRWYEQYF
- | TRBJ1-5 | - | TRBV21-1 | TGTGCCAGCAGGGGGGGACAGGGTGGTCAGCCCCAGCATTTT | CASRGGQGGQPQHF
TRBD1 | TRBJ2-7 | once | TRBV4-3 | TGCGCCAGCAGCCAAGGGGCAGGGGGCACGTACGAGCAGTACTTC | CASSQGAGGTYEQYF
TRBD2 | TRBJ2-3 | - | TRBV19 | TGTGCCAGTAGTACTCTAGCGGGGGGTAGAGATACGCAGTATTTT | CASSTLAGGRDTQYF
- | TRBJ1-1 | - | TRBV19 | TGTGCCAGTAGTATAGATACGGTATCATCGAACACTGAAGCTTTCTTT | CASSIDTVSSNTEAFF
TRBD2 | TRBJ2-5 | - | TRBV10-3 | TGTGCCATCAGTGAGTCCCTGACTAGCGGGAGTATGGAGACCCAGTACTTC | CAISESLTSGSMETQYF
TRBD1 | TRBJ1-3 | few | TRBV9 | TGTGCCAGCAGCGCCCATGAGGGGGCCCTACCCAACTCTGGAAACACCATATATTTT | CASSAHEGALPNSGNTIYF
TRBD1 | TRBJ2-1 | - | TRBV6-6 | TGTGTCAGCATTACCGCAGACAGGGGGCTTATGAATGAGCAGTTCTTC | CVSITADRGLMNEQFF
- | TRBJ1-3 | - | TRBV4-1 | TGCGCCAGCAGCCAAGGTGCCAGGCCTGGAAACACCATATATTTT | CASSQGARPGNTIYF
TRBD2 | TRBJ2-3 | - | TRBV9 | TGTGCCAGCAGCCTAGTCGGGGGGACTAGCCCCGATACGCAGTATTTT | CASSLVGGTSPDTQYF
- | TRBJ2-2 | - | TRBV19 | TGTGCCAGTAGTATCGGTGGGAGAGGAAAAACCGGGGAGCTGTTTTTT | CASSIGGRGKTGELFF
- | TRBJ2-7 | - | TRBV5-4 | TGTGCCAGCAGCTCTCTACCGGGGGCCTACGAGCAGTACTTC | CASSSLPGAYEQYF
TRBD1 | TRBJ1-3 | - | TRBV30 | TGTGCCTGGAGGGCCGGGACAGCCGGAAACACCATATATTTT | CAWRAGTAGNTIYF
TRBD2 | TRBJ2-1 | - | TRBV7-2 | TGTGCCAGCTTCAATCGACTAGCGGGGTGGAATGAGCAGTTCTTC | CASFNRLAGWNEQFF
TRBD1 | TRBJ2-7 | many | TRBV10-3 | TGTGCCATCAGTGGGGGGACAGGAGGACACGAGCAGTACTTC | CAISGGTGGHEQYF
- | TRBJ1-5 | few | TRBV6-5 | TGTGCCAGCAGTTACAAATATAGCAATCAGCCCCAGCATTTT | CASSYKYSNQPQHF
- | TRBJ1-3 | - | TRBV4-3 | TGCGCCAGCAGCCAAGATTGGGGGCTATCTGGAAACACCATATATTTT | CASSQDWGLSGNTIYF
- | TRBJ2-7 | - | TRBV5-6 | TGTGCCAGCAGCCACTCCTACGAGCAGTACTTC | CASSHSYEQYF
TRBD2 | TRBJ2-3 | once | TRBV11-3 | TGTGCCAGCAGCCGTAGCGGGAGGAACGCCGATACGCAGTATTTT | CASSRSGRNADTQYF